This T cell receptor (beta chain) was recorded in a study of T cells in Graves' hyperthyroidism and ophthalmopathy. Researchers took RNA transcripts and amplified the TCR beta CDR3 regions from them. The HTBI set primed first-round TCR CDR3 RT-PCR. TCRdb called the multiplex PCR reads again in MiXCR, with one record for every CDR3 protein. The profile covers some 370,000 distinct CDR3 sequences, with around 15% appearing a single time and approximately 29% taken by the ten largest. Many counts were recorded for this clonotype. V lost 0 bases to trimming and J lost 3 bases, with 4 bases between them. Germline V gives CDR1 LGHDT, CDR2 YNNKEL (reference sequence). The CDR3 is made up of 13 amino acids.

The sample was blood. The clonotype was recovered from a man aged 50-59 years with Graves' ophthalmopathy. The chain combines TRBV3-1 with TRBJ2-3, with D hard to call. The CDR3 sequence is CASSQDGTDTQYF. The CDR3 DNA reads TGTGCCAGCAGCCAAGATGGAACAGATACGCAGTATTTT.